This entry features one T cell receptor beta chain sequence. Its antigen is unknown. Through a sample-barcoded 5' primer and a J-beta primer mix, a second PCR was run for roughly 6 to 11 cycles. Each cDNA was tagged by a template-switch adaptor containing 12 random nucleotides. Paired-end reads containing CDR3 totaled no fewer than 3 million for each sample. TCRdb recomputed calls from the 5' RACE reads with MiXCR, one row per CDR3 protein. Counted here are 1.5 million to 1.8 million distinct CDR3 sequences, approximately 43% occurring once; the ten biggest clones make up approximately 4.1%. The data belong to a study of blood T cells in healthy people across ages. The wider study: Template switching recovered approximately one barcoded beta molecule for every two T cells.

Study outcomes and limitations: TCR beta diversity tracked closely with naive T cell percentage.

Germline assignment: CDR1 SGHTA and CDR2 FQGNSA. The CDR3 length is 16 residues. Deletions cut 1 base from V and 5 bases from J, with 16 bases between. The sequence was collected from a young woman in good health. The V call is TRBV7-2, the J call TRBJ2-3; D not resolved. Material for sequencing was blood. The chain's CDR3 is CASSLVPESLKDTQYF. The CDR3 coding sequence is TGTGCCAGCAGCTTAGTTCCGGAGAGCCTCAAAGATACGCAGTATTTT.